Sequencing of this T cell receptor beta chain was carried out in a study of T cell responses to AZD1222 COVID-19 vaccine. Whole-study findings and limits: Mostly white British, mostly female donors; authors suggested clonal diversity may be underestimated. With dominance at 160-218 and 743-854, vaccine-associated CD4 TCRs spanned spike. Baseline seropositivity characterized only six AZD1222 recipients.

The CDR3 loop spans 17 amino acids. The data were produced by immunoSEQ multiplex PCR, yet TCRdb's version contains in-frame clones alone and is incomplete. Seen here are roughly 130,000 clones, approximately 83% observed once, and the top ten hold roughly 1.6%. With regard to this clone: Antigen unknown.

This TCR came from an adult in good health. Sequences were derived from peripheral blood, sampled on day 0 of AZD1222 vaccination. The V gene is TRBV21-1, the J gene TRBJ1-2; TRBD1 was called by the table and not checked on the DNA. TRBV21-1 is marked as a pseudogene. The CDR3 spells CASSPPGTGGENYGYTF. As DNA, the CDR3 is TGTGCCAGCAGCCCACCCGGGACAGGGGGTGAGAACTATGGCTACACCTTC.